Here is one T cell receptor beta chain with its context. Its antigen is undetermined. Libraries were prepared by immunoSEQ multiplex PCR; TCRdb keeps only in-frame clonotypes and omits some of them. The sample has approximately 90,000 clones, roughly 93% seen once. This sample stems from a study of Tregs in tolerant kidney transplant recipients. This CDR3 has 18 residues. V lost 0 bases to trimming and J lost 1 base, with 15 bases between them. Germline values: CDR1 SGHTA, CDR2 FQGNSA. Recipients received nonmyeloablative bone marrow transplants from related graft donors, with transient mixed chimerism. Study observations and caveats: Findings come from small patient numbers and require larger validation. Expanding Tregs on activated donor B cells appeared to best identify donor-specific TCRbeta clones.

Here the sequenced sample was CD4+ T cells from blood (PBMCs), taken 12 months after the transplant. This TCR was recovered from a human patient who received a combined kidney and bone marrow transplant. Some of the T cells might come from the graft donor. The rearrangement links TRBV7-2 to TRBJ2-2; D might be TRBD1 (6 bases). The CDR3 here is CASSLAINRALNTGELFF. The CDR3 region has the DNA TGTGCCAGCAGCTTAGCGATTAACAGGGCATTGAACACCGGGGAGCTGTTTTTT.